This TCR beta chain is drawn from a study of blood T cells in healthy people across ages. Notes on the study in general: Greater diversity and more naive CD4+ cells were seen in long-lived donors than in aged donors.

A sample-barcoded 5' primer and a J-beta primer mix were used in a second PCR of roughly 7 to 12 cycles. One entry per CDR3 protein, called by TCRdb with MiXCR from the 5' RACE reads. The table lists roughly 720,000 distinct CDR3 sequences, 40% to 65% of them singletons. As for this clonotype: Its target is unknown.

The specimen sequenced was blood. This sequence originates from a man older than 75 in good health.

The DNA for the CDR3 is TGTGCCAGCTCACCGACCCACAGGGGTGGCTATGGCTACACCTTC. Encoded protein: CASSPTHRGGYGYTF. V is TRBV18 and J is TRBJ1-2; TRBD1 aligns across 7 bases. With 3 bases clipped from V and 4 bases from J, the junction kept 8 bases outside the gene matches. There are 15 residues in the CDR3. Germline V CDR1 and CDR2: KGHSH, LQKENI.